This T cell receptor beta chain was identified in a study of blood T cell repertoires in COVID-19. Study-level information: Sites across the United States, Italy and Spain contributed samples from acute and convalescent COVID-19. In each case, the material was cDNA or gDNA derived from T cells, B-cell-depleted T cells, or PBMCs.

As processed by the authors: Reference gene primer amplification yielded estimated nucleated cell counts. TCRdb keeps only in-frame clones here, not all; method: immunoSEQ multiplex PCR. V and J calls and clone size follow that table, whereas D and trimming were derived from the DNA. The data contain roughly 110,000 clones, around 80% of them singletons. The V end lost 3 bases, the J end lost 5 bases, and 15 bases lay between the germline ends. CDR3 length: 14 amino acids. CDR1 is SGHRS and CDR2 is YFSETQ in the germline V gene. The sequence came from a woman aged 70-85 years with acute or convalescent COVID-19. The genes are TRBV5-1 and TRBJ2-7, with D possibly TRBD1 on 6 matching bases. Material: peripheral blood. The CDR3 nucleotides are TGCGCCAGCAGCTCAGGGGCCCCAAGTAACGAGCAGTACTTC. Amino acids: CASSSGAPSNEQYF. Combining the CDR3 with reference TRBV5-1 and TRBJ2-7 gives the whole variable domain KAGVTQTPRYLIKTRGQQVTLSCSPISGHRSVSWYQQTPGQGLQFLFEYFSETQRNKGNFPGRFSGRQFSNSRSEMNVSTLELGDSALYLCASSSGAPSNEQYFGPGTRLTVT.